This T cell receptor beta chain was identified in a study of T cell changes during pregnancy in multiple sclerosis. Details on this clone: One end of the junction does not line up with germline, which may come from a read error.

TCRdb keeps only in-frame clones here, not all; method: immunoSEQ multiplex PCR. Of over 30,000 clones in the sample, roughly nine tenths are singletons; the top ten hold around 10%. CDR3 length: 14 amino acids. CDR1 is SNHLY and CDR2 is FYNNEI in the germline V gene. The receptor's source is a female donor with multiple sclerosis, enrolled in a pregnancy study. This specimen was CD8+ T cells from peripheral blood mononuclear cells, taken in the third trimester of pregnancy. The chain joins TRBV2 to TRBJ1-1; 8 positions match TRBD1. The CDR3 sequence: CASSSRRDRYEGIF. In nucleotides, the CDR3 is TGTGCCAGCAGTTCCCGCCGGGACAGGTACGAAGGGATCTTT.